Each of the 17 T cell receptor beta chains below was sequenced from the same sample in a study of blood T cell repertoires in COVID-19. Method: immunoSEQ multiplex PCR; TCRdb's copy keeps in-frame clones and lacks some. The sample consists of fewer than 110,000 clones, around 89% of them appearing once. Sequenced sample: peripheral blood. The receptor source for this set is a man aged 50 to 60 with active or convalescent COVID-19.

The chain couples TRBV4-2 to TRBJ2-1; D uncertain. V was pared by 0 bases and J by 0 bases, with 15 bases between. CDR1 and CDR2 from the germline V gene are LGHNA and YNFKEQ. CDR3 length: 18 residues. For the CDR3, the DNA is TGTGCCAGCAGCCAAGATTTGTCGACTTCCAGCTCCTACAATGAGCAGTTCTTC. It translates to CASSQDLSTSSSYNEQFF.

This clone appeared once. The rearrangement uses TRBV7-9 and TRBJ1-1; the D is unclear. CDR3 length: 13 amino acids. The germline V and J ends were trimmed by 7 bases and 1 base, with 10 bases remaining between them. The germline V gene encodes CDR1 SEHNR and CDR2 FQNEAQ (reference sequence). The CDR3, as DNA: TGTGCCAGCAACTCGGGAGGGAACACTGAAGCTTTCTTT. Translated, it gives CASNSGGNTEAFF.

This clone has only one observation. The chain combines TRBV28 with TRBJ2-3, with D perhaps matching TRBD2 (5 bases). Germline CDR1 reads MDHEN; CDR2 reads SYDVKM. V lost 2 bases to trimming and J lost 1 base, with 13 bases between them. The CDR3 length is 16 residues. CDR3 DNA: TGTGCCAGCAGTTTACCCCTCGGAGCGGGCACAGATACGCAGTATTTT. This sequence encodes CASSLPLGAGTDTQYF.

The chain is built from TRBV6-2 or TRBV6-3 and TRBJ1-5; 10 nucleotides match TRBD1. Germline values: CDR1 MNHEY, CDR2 SVGEGT. Unmatched junction bases numbered 12, after V lost 2 bases and J lost 2 bases. The CDR3 is made up of 19 amino acids. Here the CDR3 DNA reads TGTGCCAGCAGTTACGGTTTAGACAGGGGGCGCGCTGGCAATCAGCCCCAGCATTTT. Protein sequence: CASSYGLDRGRAGNQPQHF.

This clone was detected once. The genes are TRBV27 and TRBJ1-2; D might be TRBD1 (5 bases). The germline V and J ends were trimmed by 6 bases and 2 bases, with 13 bases remaining between them. This CDR3 comprises 14 residues. The germline V gene encodes CDR1 MNHEY and CDR2 SMNVEV (reference sequence). CDR3 region: CASRTPTANYGYTF. The CDR3 DNA sequence: TGTGCCAGCAGAACCCCGACAGCGAACTATGGCTACACCTTC.

The chain carries TRBV30 and TRBJ1-1; D possibly corresponds to TRBD1 (5 bases). Germline-derived CDR1 and CDR2 are GTSNPN and SVGIG (reference sequence). This CDR3 region has 12 residues. V was trimmed by 4 bases and J by 7 bases, leaving 13 bases between them. The CDR3 DNA follows: TGTGCCTGGAAGGTTTTGCAGGGTGAAGCTTTCTTT. It specifies CAWKVLQGEAFF.

The genes are TRBV27 and TRBJ1-4, with unresolved D. Trimming took off 5 bases at V and 7 bases at J, with 20 bases between the two ends. The CDR3 has 16 amino acids. The germline CDR1 and CDR2 sequences are MNHEY and SMNVEV (reference sequence). The CDR3 region has the DNA TGTGCCAGCAGTCCATACCCGGCGGGTCTTTCTGAAAAACTGTTTTTT. Translation: CASSPYPAGLSEKLFF.

This sequence joins TRBV18 and TRBJ2-1; 14 bases are a match to TRBD2. Germline lookup yields CDR1 KGHSH and CDR2 LQKENI. The CDR3 has 15 residues. Germline trimming cut 6 bases from V and 4 bases from J; bases unmatched to any gene: 2. The CDR3 sequence: CASSGTSGSYNEQFF. DNA for the CDR3: TGTGCCAGCTCTGGGACTAGCGGGAGTTACAATGAGCAGTTCTTC. The full variable domain, rest sourced from reference TRBV18 and TRBJ2-1, is NAGVMQNPRHLVRRRGQEARLRCSPMKGHSHVYWYRQLPEEGLKFMVYLQKENIIDESGMPKERFSAEFPKEGPSILRIQQVVRGDSAAYFCASSGTSGSYNEQFFGPGTRLTVL.

The genes are TRBV10-1 and TRBJ2-1; 15 bases fit TRBD2. Germline values: CDR1 WNHNN, CDR2 SYGVQD (reference sequence). The CDR3 has 18 residues. V was pared by 7 bases and J by 8 bases, with 15 bases of the junction left unmatched. The DNA for the CDR3 is TGCGCCAGCACTGGGACTAGCGGGAGGACCTACAATATCCATGAGCAGTTCTTC. The encoded protein is CASTGTSGRTYNIHEQFF.

This sequence joins TRBV5-1 and TRBJ1-4, with no clear D. Germline CDR1 and CDR2: SGHRS and YFSETQ. V dropped 4 bases and J dropped 5 bases, with 12 bases sitting between them. The CDR3 has 14 amino acids. The CDR3 loop reads CASSPQVANEKLFF. In DNA, the CDR3 is TGCGCCAGCAGCCCGCAGGTGGCGAATGAAAAACTGTTTTTT.

This rearrangement joins TRBV21-1 to TRBJ1-1; the table calls TRBD1, which could not be checked here. TRBV21-1 is recorded as a pseudogene. The length of the CDR3 is 14 residues. Here the CDR3 DNA reads TGTGCCAGCAAACGGAAGGGGTCGGACACTGAAGCTTTCTTT. It yields the protein CASKRKGSDTEAFF.

The rearrangement links TRBV7-6 to TRBJ2-3; 9 positions agree with TRBD2. V trimming: 4 bases; J trimming: 14 bases; junction bases outside the gene matches: 19. The CDR3 is 16 residues long. The germline V gene has CDR1 SGHVS and CDR2 FNYEAQ. The CDR3 protein is CASSSLKGRLAGQRYF. CDR3 nucleotide sequence: TGTGCCAGCAGCTCGCTTAAGGGTAGGCTAGCGGGGCAACGGTATTTT.

This clone has more than one count but fewer than ten. The genes are TRBV9 and TRBJ2-7; perhaps TRBD2 as D (6 bases). The CDR3 is 13 amino acids. Germline values: CDR1 SGDLS, CDR2 YYNGEE. V dropped 1 base and J dropped 6 bases, with 11 bases sitting between them. The CDR3 nucleotides are TGTGCCAGCAGCGTACGCGGGGTAGGCGAGCAGTACTTC. Amino acid sequence: CASSVRGVGEQYF. Together with reference TRBV9 and TRBJ2-7, the CDR3 gives the full variable domain: DSGVTQTPKHLITATGQRVTLRCSPRSGDLSVYWYQQSLDQGLQFLIQYYNGEERAKGNILERFSAQQFPDLHSELNLSSLELGDSALYFCASSVRGVGEQYFGPGTRLTVT.

The CDR3 spells CASSLDASQSETQYF. The CDR3, as DNA: TGCGCCAGCAGCTTGGACGCTAGCCAATCGGAGACCCAGTACTTC. This chain links TRBV5-1 with TRBJ2-5; TRBD2 might be the D (5 bases). Germline V gene lookup returns CDR1 SGHRS and CDR2 YFSETQ. There are 15 residues in the CDR3. V was trimmed by 0 bases and J by 5 bases, leaving 14 bases between them. The complete variable domain, with remaining parts taken from reference TRBV5-1 and TRBJ2-5, reads KAGVTQTPRYLIKTRGQQVTLSCSPISGHRSVSWYQQTPGQGLQFLFEYFSETQRNKGNFPGRFSGRQFSNSRSEMNVSTLELGDSALYLCASSLDASQSETQYFGPGTRLLVL.

This sequence joins TRBV19 and TRBJ2-1; 12 bases map to TRBD2. This CDR3 spans 17 amino acids. J gave up 7 bases and V 7 bases, and 14 bases lay outside the gene matches. Germline V lookup: CDR1 LNHDA, CDR2 SQIVND (reference sequence). This CDR3 reads CASTNPTTSGSGNEQFF. CDR3 coding DNA: TGTGCCAGTACCAACCCCACGACTAGCGGGAGTGGTAATGAGCAGTTCTTC.

The rearrangement uses TRBV28 and TRBJ1-2; D is possibly TRBD1 (5 bases). V shed 8 bases and J shed 2 bases, with 18 bases lying between them. The CDR3 is 15 amino acids. From germline, CDR1 is MDHEN and CDR2 SYDVKM. CDR3 sequence reads: CASHRSPIRNYGYTF. CDR3 DNA sequence: TGTGCCAGCCACAGGTCCCCCATCAGGAACTATGGCTACACCTTC.

The chain combines TRBV4-3 with TRBJ2-7, with 9 bases matching TRBD1. The CDR3 spans 14 residues. Germline CDR1 is LGHNA and CDR2 is YSLEER. The junction had 2 bases not matched to a gene; V was cut back by 4 bases and J by 1 base. The CDR3 DNA reads as TGCGCCAGCAGCCGGGACAGGGAGTCCTACGAGCAGTACTTC. Translated: CASSRDRESYEQYF.